The 11 T cell receptor beta chains below were found in one sample sequenced in a study of T cells in Graves' hyperthyroidism and ophthalmopathy. The TCR beta CDR3 regions underwent amplification using RNA transcripts as the source. In the first-round RT-PCR of the TCR CDR3, the HTBI primer set was used. TCRdb passed the multiplex PCR reads through MiXCR, listing each CDR3 protein once. The sample comprises around 660,000 distinct CDR3 sequences, 45% of which are singletons, and about 7% rests with the top ten. The sequenced sample consisted of peripheral blood or thyroid tissue (not recorded which). These receptors all stem from an adult man with Graves' disease, either hyperthyroidism or ophthalmopathy (not recorded which).

In its sample, this clonotype was seen a few times. V gene TRBV11-2 combines with J gene TRBJ1-4; no reliable D call. Germline-derived CDR1 and CDR2 are SGHAT and FQNNGV. The CDR3 consists of 15 residues. V lost 1 base and J lost 5, with 11 bases in between. For the CDR3, the DNA is TGTGCCAGCAGCTTAGTCGGAAGCCAAAATGAAAAACTGTTTTTT. Amino acid sequence: CASSLVGSQNEKLFF.

The chain uses TRBV13 and TRBJ1-1; D may be TRBD1 (5 bases). CDR3 length: 13 amino acids. Trimming pared 4 bases from V and 5 bases from J, leaving 11 bases between. From germline, CDR1 is PRHDT and CDR2 FYEKMQ (reference sequence). CDR3 in amino acids: CASSSKGDTEAFF. CDR3 in DNA: TGTGCCAGCAGCTCCAAAGGGGATACTGAAGCTTTCTTT. Looking up the rest from reference TRBV13 and TRBJ1-1 gives the full variable domain: AAGVIQSPRHLIKEKRETATLKCYPIPRHDTVYWYQQGPGQDPQFLISFYEKMQSDKGSIPDRFSAQQFSDYHSELNMSSLELGDSALYFCASSSKGDTEAFFGQGTRLTVV.

This clonotype was detected only a few times. The J gene is TRBJ1-1, the V gene TRBV19, with D perhaps TRBD1 (6 bases). Germline V gives CDR1 LNHDA, CDR2 SQIVND (reference sequence). This CDR3 has 16 amino acids. V was shortened by 2 bases and J by 0 bases, with 13 bases between the two germline ends. The DNA for the CDR3 is TGTGCCAGTAGTATACGACAGGTAATCATGAACACTGAAGCTTTCTTT. Residues: CASSIRQVIMNTEAFF.

Points on this clonotype: Since a much larger clone is just one base distant, this may be a read error. This rearrangement joins TRBV20-1 to TRBJ2-7; 11 nucleotides match TRBD2. The CDR3 runs 15 residues. Germline trimming cut 5 bases from V and 2 bases from J; bases unmatched to any gene: 8. CDR1 is DFQATT, CDR2 SNEGSKA, per germline (reference sequence). The CDR3 sequence: CSAAPGTSGPYEQYF. The CDR3 nucleotides read TGCAGTGCTGCGCCAGGGACTAGCGGCCCCTACGAGCAGTACTTC.

This clonotype came up once. The chain employs TRBV29-1 and TRBJ1-2; 9 positions agree with TRBD1. CDR1 is SQVTM, CDR2 ANQGSEA, per germline. There are 12 residues in the CDR3. V lost 5 bases to trimming and J lost 7 bases; unmatched junction nucleotides: 5. CDR3 coding DNA: TGCAGCGTTACAGGGGGCGCCAGTGGCTACACCTTC. This codes for CSVTGGASGYTF. Supplemented by reference TRBV29-1 and TRBJ1-2, the full variable domain reads SAVISQKPSRDICQRGTSLTIQCQVDSQVTMMFWYRQQPGQSLTLIATANQGSEATYESGFVIDKFPISRPNLTFSTLTVSNMSPEDSSIYLCSVTGGASGYTFGSGTRLTVV.

Concerning this clonotype itself: A read error may account for a junction end that differs from germline. The chain joins TRBV11-2 to TRBJ2-5, with D perhaps given as TRBD1 or TRBD2 (6 bases each). This CDR3 is 15 amino acids long. Germline V gives CDR1 SGHAT, CDR2 FQNNGV. The DNA for the CDR3 is TGTGCCAGCAGCTTGGTGGGGGGCCCTGGAGAGGCCCAGTACTTC. Its protein is CASSLVGGPGEAQYF.

The chain recombines TRBV29-1 with TRBJ1-1; D is uncertain. CDR1 and CDR2 from the germline V gene are SQVTM and ANQGSEA. The CDR3 runs to 11 residues. V gave up 4 bases and J gave up 3 bases, with 6 bases separating them. CDR3 amino acids: CSVGAHTEAFF. The CDR3, as DNA: TGCAGCGTTGGCGCCCACACTGAAGCTTTCTTT.

On this clonotype: The germline gene is not matched at one end of the junction; a read error may be the cause. The rearrangement joins TRBV10-3 to TRBJ1-6, with 7 bases lining up with TRBD1. This CDR3 spans 12 amino acids. Germline values: CDR1 ENHRY, CDR2 SYGVKD. The CDR3, as DNA: TGTGCCATCAGTGGCCGGGACAGAGCCCTTCACTTT. Protein product: CAISGRDRALHF.

The rearrangement links TRBV10-2 to TRBJ2-7; tentatively, D is TRBD1 (6 bases). The CDR3 totals 13 residues. The V gene lost 2 bases and the J gene lost 3 bases, with 8 bases spanning the gap. Germline V gives CDR1 WSHSY, CDR2 SAAADI. Written as DNA, the CDR3 is TGCGCCAGCAGTGAGAACAGGGTCTACGAGCAGTACTTC. Its translation: CASSENRVYEQYF.

Only a few counts were recorded for this clonotype. The J gene is TRBJ1-3, the V gene TRBV7-9, with unresolved D. CDR1 and CDR2 from the germline V gene are SEHNR and FQNEAQ (reference sequence). This CDR3 region has 16 residues. V was clipped by 4 bases and J by 0 bases, with 13 bases between them. The CDR3 region has the DNA TGTGCCAGCAGCTCGGACGGTATCCCCTCTGGAAACACCATATATTTT. Protein sequence: CASSSDGIPSGNTIYF.

The chain recombines TRBV20-1 with TRBJ2-7; TRBD1 aligns across 7 bases. Germline V CDR1 and CDR2: DFQATT, SNEGSKA (reference sequence). CDR3 size: 11 residues. The V gene end was trimmed by 3 bases and the J gene end by 6 bases; junction bases not matched to a gene: 2. The CDR3 loop reads CSARGQCEQYF. In DNA, the CDR3 is TGCAGTGCTAGGGGACAGTGCGAGCAGTACTTC.